Listed below are T cell receptor beta chains from one sample, sequenced in a study of vaccination effects on CD4 cells after COVID-19. Which antigens these TCRs recognize remains unknown. Method: immunoSEQ multiplex PCR; TCRdb's copy keeps in-frame clones and lacks some. The sample includes roughly 75,000 clones, roughly three quarters of them seen just once. Sequences were derived from CD4+ T cells from PBMCs cultured with HCoV-OC43 spike peptides, sampled before COVID-19 vaccination. Receptor source: a human donor who received a COVID-19 vaccine. CDR3s include the opening cysteine and the closing phenylalanine or tryptophan. The D gene is left open where the match is weak. Where a row states a size, it is once, few, many or the class of an expanded clone; other rows omit it.

abundance	d_gene	v_gene	j_gene	CDR3aa	CDR3nt
.	TRBD1	TRBV11-2	TRBJ1-5	CASSLVRDRLYSNQPQHF	TGTGCCAGCAGCTTAGTCCGGGACAGGCTCTATAGCAATCAGCCCCAGCATTTT
.	.	TRBV7-3	TRBJ2-3	CASSQDPPATDTQYF	TGTGCCAGCAGTCAGGACCCACCCGCCACAGATACGCAGTATTTT
.	TRBD1	TRBV7-9	TRBJ1-1	CASSLPTGGTEAFF	TGTGCCAGCAGCTTGCCGACAGGGGGCACTGAAGCTTTCTTT
.	.	TRBV6-5	TRBJ2-6	CASSSGAASGANVLTF	TGTGCCAGCAGTTCGGGGGCAGCCTCTGGGGCCAACGTCCTGACTTTC
.	TRBD1	TRBV9	TRBJ2-2	CASSVKGAGTGELFF	TGTGCCAGCAGCGTAAAGGGGGCTGGCACCGGGGAGCTGTTTTTT
.	.	TRBV3-1/TRBV3-2	TRBJ2-2	CASSQGGGGAGELFF	TGTGCCAGCAGCCAAGGTGGAGGGGGGGCCGGGGAGCTGTTTTTT
.	.	TRBV6-5	TRBJ1-3	CASSLNTATGNTIYF	TGTGCCAGCAGTTTAAACACAGCTACTGGAAACACCATATATTTT
few	TRBD1	TRBV4-1	TRBJ2-3	CASSQDFGTGGSFATQYF	TGCGCCAGCAGCCAAGACTTTGGGACAGGGGGTTCGTTCGCCACGCAGTATTTT
once	TRBD1	TRBV7-8	TRBJ2-3	CASSTLPGQGESDTQYF	TGTGCCAGCAGCACTCTCCCTGGACAGGGGGAATCAGATACGCAGTATTTT
few	.	TRBV27	TRBJ1-6	CARGRDADNSPLHF	TGTGCCAGGGGAAGGGACGCTGATAATTCACCCCTCCACTTT
.	TRBD1	TRBV24-1	TRBJ1-2	CATSRQGYGYTF	TGTGCCACCAGTAGACAGGGCTATGGCTACACCTTC
.	TRBD2	TRBV18	TRBJ2-1	CASSPGTSGAASYNEQFF	TGTGCCAGCTCACCCGGGACTAGCGGAGCGGCGTCCTACAATGAGCAGTTCTTC
.	.	TRBV12-3/TRBV12-4	TRBJ1-5	CASTGYSNQPQHF	TGTGCCAGTACGGGATATAGCAATCAGCCCCAGCATTTT
.	TRBD1	TRBV6-5	TRBJ1-1	CASTLTGGGTEAFF	TGTGCCAGCACCCTGACAGGGGGCGGAACTGAAGCTTTCTTT
few	TRBD1	TRBV5-1	TRBJ2-2	CASSGSGTGTTGELFF	TGCGCCAGCAGCGGATCCGGGACAGGGACCACCGGGGAGCTGTTTTTT
.	.	TRBV6-6	TRBJ2-2	CASSYSGNTGELFF	TGTGCCAGCAGTTACTCGGGGAACACCGGGGAGCTGTTTTTT
.	.	TRBV11-2	TRBJ1-6	CASSLGHRVGNSPLHF	TGTGCCAGCAGCTTAGGGCACAGGGTAGGGAATTCACCCCTCCACTTT
few	TRBD2	TRBV27	TRBJ2-1	CASSSQRGSNEQFF	TGTGCCAGCAGTTCGCAGCGGGGGTCCAATGAGCAGTTCTTC
few	.	TRBV9	TRBJ1-6	CASSVTGPNSPLHF	TGTGCCAGCAGCGTTACAGGACCTAATTCACCCCTCCACTTT
.	TRBD2	TRBV30	TRBJ2-5	CAWGRARETQYF	TGTGCCTGGGGGAGGGCCCGGGAGACCCAGTACTTC